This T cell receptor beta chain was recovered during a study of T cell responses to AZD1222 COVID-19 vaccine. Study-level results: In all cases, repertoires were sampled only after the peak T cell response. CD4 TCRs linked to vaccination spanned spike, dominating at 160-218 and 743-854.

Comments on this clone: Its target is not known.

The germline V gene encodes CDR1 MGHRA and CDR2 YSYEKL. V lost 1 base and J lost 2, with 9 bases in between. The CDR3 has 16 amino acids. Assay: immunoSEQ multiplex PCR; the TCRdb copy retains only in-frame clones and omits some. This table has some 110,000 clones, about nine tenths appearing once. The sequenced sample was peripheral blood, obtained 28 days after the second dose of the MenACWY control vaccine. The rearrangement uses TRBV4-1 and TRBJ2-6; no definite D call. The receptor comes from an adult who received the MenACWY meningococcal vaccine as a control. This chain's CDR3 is CASSQGAAPGANVLTF. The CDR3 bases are TGCGCCAGCAGCCAAGGAGCAGCTCCTGGGGCCAACGTCCTGACTTTC.